This is a list of T cell receptor beta chains from one sample in a study of T cells in Graves' hyperthyroidism and ophthalmopathy. TCRdb itself ran the multiplex PCR reads through MiXCR, one entry per CDR3 protein. The data contain around 200,000 distinct CDR3 sequences, about a sixth of them singletons. The sample was blood. Source of these receptors: a woman between 45 and 65 years old with Graves' hyperthyroidism. The CDR3 runs from the conserved cysteine through the conserved F or W. A D gene is named only where the DNA matches it firmly. The size entry is marked missing in some rows and otherwise reads once, few, many or a size class.

abundance,v_gene,d_gene,j_gene,CDR3nt,CDR3aa
NA,TRBV20-1,TRBD1,TRBJ1-2,TGCAGTGCTCGGGACAGGACGTATGGCTACACCTTC,CSARDRTYGYTF
many,TRBV5-1,TRBD1,TRBJ1-1,TGCGCCAGCAGCCCACCACGGACAGGGGGCATTGACAACACTGAAGCTTTCTTT,CASSPPRTGGIDNTEAFF
many,TRBV6-1,NA,TRBJ1-3,TGTGCCAGCAGTTATATCGGGGGCCTTGGAAACACCATATATTTT,CASSYIGGLGNTIYF
many,TRBV3-1,NA,TRBJ2-7,TGTGCCAGCAGCCAAGATCGACTGGCACCTCGCGAGCAGTACTTC,CASSQDRLAPREQYF
many,TRBV19,TRBD1,TRBJ1-6,TGTGCCAGTAGCTCCCAAGGGGGACAGGGAAATTCACCCCTCCACTTT,CASSSQGGQGNSPLHF
many,TRBV28,NA,TRBJ2-7,TGTGCCAGCCAGCGGGACAGTTTTTACGAGCAGTACTTC,CASQRDSFYEQYF
many,TRBV11-2,NA,TRBJ2-7,TGTGCCAGCAGCAGGGGCGGGACAGCGGATGAGCAGTACTTC,CASSRGGTADEQYF
many,TRBV5-1,NA,TRBJ1-1,TGCGCCAGCAGCTTAGACAACAGTAGGAGGACTGAAGCTTTCTTT,CASSLDNSRRTEAFF
many,TRBV3-1,NA,TRBJ1-6,TGTGCCAGCAGCCAAGGGGTCGGCTATTCACCCCTCCACTTT,CASSQGVGYSPLHF
NA,TRBV6-5,NA,TRBJ2-3,TGTGCCAGCAGTTATAAGTTTCTCGATACGCAGTATTTT,CASSYKFLDTQYF
many,TRBV7-9,TRBD1,TRBJ1-1,TGTGCCAGCACTCTACAGGGGTGGACTGAAGCTTTCTTT,CASTLQGWTEAFF
many,TRBV6-2/TRBV6-3,TRBD2,TRBJ2-5,TGTGCCAGCAGTTATGGCCTAGCGGGGGCCTTTCAAGAGACCCAGTACTTC,CASSYGLAGAFQETQYF
many,TRBV28,TRBD2,TRBJ2-1,TGTGCCAGCAGTTTACCGGGACTAGCGGGGGGTCAGAGCTCCTACAATGAGCAGTTCTTC,CASSLPGLAGGQSSYNEQFF
many,TRBV5-1,NA,TRBJ2-7,TGCGCCAGCAGCTTGGGGTTGACGGTATCCTACGAGCAGTACTTC,CASSLGLTVSYEQYF
few,TRBV19,TRBD1,TRBJ2-7,TGTGCCAGTAGCCCGGGACAGCCCTACGAGCAGTACTTC,CASSPGQPYEQYF
many,TRBV28,NA,TRBJ1-3,TGTGCCAGCAGTTTGGGCGCTTCTGGAAACACCATATATTTT,CASSLGASGNTIYF
NA,TRBV2,TRBD1,TRBJ1-2,TGTGCCAGCAGCGGACAGGGACGCACGGATGGCTACACCTTC,CASSGQGRTDGYTF
many,TRBV24-1,TRBD1,TRBJ2-7,TGTGCCACCCGTCCAGACAGGGGTTTGTGCCGGGACCCCATTCTCCCTCACGAGCAGTACTTC,CATRPDRGLCRDPILPHEQYF
NA,TRBV18,NA,TRBJ1-1,TGTGCCAGCTCACTTTCGGCCGGGGGCACTGAAGCTTTCTTT,CASSLSAGGTEAFF
NA,TRBV28,NA,TRBJ1-5,TGTGCCAGCAGTCCCATGGGGGGAAATGGCCAGCCCCAGCATTTT,CASSPMGGNGQPQHF
many,TRBV28,NA,TRBJ1-2,TGTGCCAGCACCGTGGACAGAGTTTATGGCTACACCTTC,CASTVDRVYGYTF
NA,TRBV24-1,NA,TRBJ2-5,TGTGCCACCAGTGATCATCTTTCCCCAGAGACCCAGTACTTC,CATSDHLSPETQYF
once,TRBV6-1,TRBD2,TRBJ2-1,TGTGCCAGCAGTGAAGCGTACCTAGCGGGGGTCTATGAGCAGTTCTTC,CASSEAYLAGVYEQFF
many,TRBV7-2,NA,TRBJ1-1,TGTGCCAGCAATCTTGGGACTGAAGCTTTCTTT,CASNLGTEAFF
NA,TRBV5-1,TRBD2,TRBJ2-3,TGCGCCAGCAGCCCTCTAGCGGGAGTTTCACCCACAGATACGCAGTATTTT,CASSPLAGVSPTDTQYF
few,TRBV18,TRBD1,TRBJ2-1,TGTGCCAGCTCACCACAGGGGGCACTGGGCAATGAGCAGTTCTTC,CASSPQGALGNEQFF
many,TRBV7-9,NA,TRBJ1-1,TGTGCCAGCAGCTTAGAGATTGGCGGCTACACTGAAGCTTTCTTT,CASSLEIGGYTEAFF
many,TRBV5-8,NA,TRBJ2-3,TGTGCCAGCCGTTTGGACACCAGCACAGATACGCAGTATTTT,CASRLDTSTDTQYF
many,TRBV7-2,NA,TRBJ2-2,TGTGCCAGCAGCGGGACTTCGGGCACCGGGGAGCTGTTTTTT,CASSGTSGTGELFF
many,TRBV6-1,NA,TRBJ1-1,TGTGCCAGCAGCTACCTCAGGGGCCGGGGCACTGAAGCTTTCTTT,CASSYLRGRGTEAFF
many,TRBV3-1,TRBD1,TRBJ1-1,TGTGCCAGCAGCCAGGGGACAGGGGTAGCTTTCTTT,CASSQGTGVAFF
many,TRBV27,NA,TRBJ1-1,TGTGCCAGCAGTCCCTACGGCCTGAACACTGAAGCTTTCTTT,CASSPYGLNTEAFF
NA,TRBV28,NA,TRBJ2-3,TGTGCCAGCAGTTTATGGTCCAGGGAGGAGGATACGCAGTATTTT,CASSLWSREEDTQYF
many,TRBV10-3,TRBD2,TRBJ2-5,TGTGCCATCAGTGAGCCGGGACTAGCGGGGGCCTCGGGAGAGACCCAGTACTTC,CAISEPGLAGASGETQYF
many,TRBV19,TRBD1,TRBJ2-7,TGTGCCAGTAGTTGGACTCAGGGGGAGAACTACGAGCAGTACTTC,CASSWTQGENYEQYF
many,TRBV5-1,TRBD2,TRBJ2-1,TGCGCCAGCAGACCGACTAGCTCTCCAGGCTATGAGCAGTTCTTC,CASRPTSSPGYEQFF
few,TRBV19,TRBD1,TRBJ1-2,TGTGCCAGTCGTGCAGGGGGTGAGGGCTACACCTTC,CASRAGGEGYTF
many,TRBV20-1,NA,TRBJ1-1,TGCAGTGCTAGAGATGGGGTCGTTTATGGCACTGAAGCTTTCTTT,CSARDGVVYGTEAFF
NA,TRBV3-1,TRBD2,TRBJ2-3,TGTGCCAGCAGGCTGGGACTAGCGGGGGTTGATACGCAGTATTTT,CASRLGLAGVDTQYF
many,TRBV5-1,NA,TRBJ1-1,TGCGCCAGCAGCGTAAGGACGGGGGGCACTGAAGCTTTCTTT,CASSVRTGGTEAFF
many,TRBV11-2,TRBD1,TRBJ2-4,TGTGCCAGCAGCTTAGGTCCGACAGGGGGCGAAAACATTCAGTACTTC,CASSLGPTGGENIQYF
many,TRBV27,TRBD1,TRBJ2-3,TGTGCCAGCAGTCCCGACAGGGCGGGGCAGTATTTT,CASSPDRAGQYF
many,TRBV28,TRBD1,TRBJ1-2,TGTGCCAGCAGTCAACAGGGGAGCGGCTACACCTTC,CASSQQGSGYTF
many,TRBV7-3,TRBD1,TRBJ1-5,TGTGCCAGCAGCTTAGACAGGGGGGGGGCCCAGCATTTT,CASSLDRGGAQHF
few,TRBV20-1,TRBD2,TRBJ2-1,TGCAGTGCTAGTACGGGGGGGCGGGACCGTGAGCAGTTCTTC,CSASTGGRDREQFF
many,TRBV5-6,NA,TRBJ2-1,TGTGCCAGCAGCCCCGACAGCCAGCCCTACAATGAGCAGTTCTTC,CASSPDSQPYNEQFF
many,TRBV7-9,NA,TRBJ2-7,TGTGCCAGCAGCTCGCAACAGCCCATCTCCTACGAGCAGTACTTC,CASSSQQPISYEQYF
many,TRBV27,TRBD1,TRBJ2-7,TGTGCCAGCAGGGGTGGGACAGGGACTACGATGGAGCAGTACTTC,CASRGGTGTTMEQYF
NA,TRBV28,NA,TRBJ2-1,TGTGCCAGCAGTTTATTAGGATCGAACAGTAATGAGCAGTTCTTC,CASSLLGSNSNEQFF
many,TRBV29-1,NA,TRBJ2-7,TGCAGCGTTGTAGGGGGTTCGCAGACCTACGAGCAGTACTTC,CSVVGGSQTYEQYF
many,TRBV9,NA,TRBJ2-5,TGTGCCAGCAGCGTAGAGGGAGCGGGAGAGACCCAGTACTTC,CASSVEGAGETQYF
few,TRBV5-8,NA,TRBJ1-5,TGTGCCAGCAGCTTGGTGGGAAATCGCAATCAGCCCCAGCATTTT,CASSLVGNRNQPQHF
many,TRBV6-1,TRBD1,TRBJ1-2,TGTGCCAGCACTGACAGGGGGGTCGATGGCTACACCTTC,CASTDRGVDGYTF
many,TRBV7-2,NA,TRBJ1-1,TGTGCCAGCAGCTTTAGGAAGTGGGGAGGCACTGAAGCTTTCTTT,CASSFRKWGGTEAFF
many,TRBV9,TRBD1,TRBJ2-5,TGTGCCAGCAGCCACAATCCGGGACAGCAAGAGACCCAGTACTTC,CASSHNPGQQETQYF
NA,TRBV7-9,TRBD1,TRBJ2-7,TGTGCCAGCAGCTTGAAACAGGGGGCGTGCGAGCAGTACTTC,CASSLKQGACEQYF